Shown below are 16 T cell receptor beta chains from a single sample sequenced in a study of blood T cell repertoires in COVID-19. TCRdb's copy holds only in-frame clones and misses some; the assay was immunoSEQ multiplex PCR. The repertoire has 85,000 to 95,000 clones, approximately 88% of them found once; the top ten carry about 0.51%. The sample comprised peripheral blood. The receptors originated from a man aged 55 to 70 with acute or convalescent COVID-19.

The chain recombines TRBV20-1 with TRBJ2-3; TRBD1 might be the D (5 bases). The germline V gene encodes CDR1 DFQATT and CDR2 SNEGSKA (reference sequence). The CDR3 runs 15 residues. Trimming took 3 bases from V and 2 from J, leaving 15 bases between them. The CDR3: CSASTGDAPTDTQYF. For the CDR3, the DNA is TGCAGTGCTAGTACAGGAGATGCTCCCACAGATACGCAGTATTTT.

CDR3 amino acids: CASSPRIHRVRESTDTQYF. DNA of the CDR3: TGTGCCAGCAGCCCACGGATACACAGGGTTCGCGAGTCAACAGATACGCAGTATTTT. The chain recombines TRBV11-2 with TRBJ2-3, with D perhaps TRBD1 (6 bases). Looked up from germline, CDR1 is SGHAT and CDR2 is FQNNGV. V was pared by 5 bases and J by 3 bases, with 27 bases between. CDR3 size: 19 residues.

The chain has TRBV5-1 and TRBJ2-7; 7 bases align to TRBD2. V trimming: 2 bases; J trimming: 5 bases; junction bases outside the gene matches: 7. Looked up from germline, CDR1 is SGHRS and CDR2 is YFSETQ. The CDR3 contains 14 residues. The CDR3 loop reads CASSFGRGGDEQYF. CDR3 nucleotides: TGCGCCAGCAGCTTCGGGCGCGGGGGAGACGAGCAGTACTTC. Supplemented by reference TRBV5-1 and TRBJ2-7, the full variable domain reads KAGVTQTPRYLIKTRGQQVTLSCSPISGHRSVSWYQQTPGQGLQFLFEYFSETQRNKGNFPGRFSGRQFSNSRSEMNVSTLELGDSALYLCASSFGRGGDEQYFGPGTRLTVT.

The V call is TRBV10-3, the J call TRBJ2-7, with D perhaps TRBD2 (6 bases). The germline CDR1 and CDR2 sequences are ENHRY and SYGVKD. The CDR3 spans 15 residues. In DNA form, the CDR3 reads TGTGCTACCGGGCCGGTTGTGGGGACTTCCTACGAGCAGTACTTC. This gives the protein CATGPVVGTSYEQYF.

The chain joins TRBV5-1 to TRBJ1-2, with D perhaps TRBD1 (5 bases). V was clipped by 0 bases and J by 7 bases, with 16 bases between them. This CDR3 comprises 15 residues. The V gene's germline CDR1 is SGHRS and CDR2 YFSETQ. CDR3 region: CASSLEAGVPSGYTF. The CDR3 nucleotides read TGCGCCAGCAGCTTGGAGGCGGGGGTACCTTCTGGCTACACCTTC. The full variable domain, its missing parts supplied by reference TRBV5-1 and TRBJ1-2, is KAGVTQTPRYLIKTRGQQVTLSCSPISGHRSVSWYQQTPGQGLQFLFEYFSETQRNKGNFPGRFSGRQFSNSRSEMNVSTLELGDSALYLCASSLEAGVPSGYTFGSGTRLTVV.

A remark on this clone: The sample holds other DNA sequences that translate to the same CDR3. The J gene is TRBJ2-5, the V gene TRBV5-1, with 8 bases lining up with TRBD2. J gave up 5 bases and V 0 bases, and 0 bases lay outside the gene matches. This CDR3 is built from 13 residues. Germline V gives CDR1 SGHRS, CDR2 YFSETQ. CDR3 sequence reads: CASSLGGGETQYF. In DNA form, the CDR3 reads TGCGCCAGCAGCTTGGGCGGGGGGGAGACCCAGTACTTC.

The V and J genes are TRBV5-1 and TRBJ1-1; 8 bases are shared with TRBD1. In germline, CDR1 is SGHRS, CDR2 YFSETQ. The CDR3 is 14 residues long. V shed 7 bases and J 0 bases; nucleotides not matched to a gene: 5. The CDR3 bases are TGCGCCAGCGCTGGGACAGGCTTGAACACTGAAGCTTTCTTT. Residues: CASAGTGLNTEAFF.

V and J are TRBV24-1 and TRBJ2-7; 9 bases map to TRBD2. Germline V gene lookup returns CDR1 KGHDR and CDR2 SFDVKD. This CDR3 spans 15 amino acids. Trimming at V came to 2 bases and at J to 3 bases, leaving 4 bases not matched to a gene. CDR3 loop: CATSDSSGAYYEQYF. The CDR3 DNA follows: TGTGCCACCAGTGATTCTAGCGGGGCTTACTACGAGCAGTACTTC.

V is TRBV5-1 and J is TRBJ2-1; no clear D gene. The V end was cut by 2 bases, the J end by 10 bases, with 10 bases between. The CDR3 totals 12 residues. Germline CDR1 reads SGHRS; CDR2 reads YFSETQ. The CDR3: CASSLSRREQFF. For the CDR3, the DNA is TGCGCCAGCAGCTTAAGTCGCAGGGAGCAGTTCTTC.

This chain links TRBV5-6 with TRBJ2-7, with D tentatively TRBD2 (5 bases). Germline-derived CDR1 and CDR2 are SGHDT and YYEEEE. Trimming left V 0 bases short and J 0 bases short, with 10 bases between. This CDR3 has 15 residues. CDR3 in DNA: TGTGCCAGCAGCTTGGTTGGACTTTCCTCCTACGAGCAGTACTTC. This sequence encodes CASSLVGLSSYEQYF.

This chain uses TRBV10-3 with TRBJ2-1; D unresolved. CDR3 length equals 13 residues. V was cut by 4 bases and J by 5 bases, with 9 bases left in between. Per germline, CDR1 ENHRY and CDR2 SYGVKD. CDR3 coding DNA: TGTGCCATCAGTGTAGCACAAAACAATGAGCAGTTCTTC. It specifies CAISVAQNNEQFF.

The chain couples TRBV6-5 to TRBJ1-5; 7 bases agree with TRBD1. Germline lookup yields CDR1 MNHEY and CDR2 SVGAGI. The CDR3 totals 14 residues. V lost 6 bases to trimming and J lost 4 bases; unmatched junction nucleotides: 6. The CDR3 here is CASRQGNRNQPQHF. The DNA of the CDR3 is TGTGCCAGCAGACAGGGGAATCGGAATCAGCCCCAGCATTTT.

This clone was counted a few times. V and J are TRBV10-3 and TRBJ2-4, with 8 bases that match TRBD1. V was clipped by 3 bases and J by 0 bases; unmatched bases: 1. There are 15 residues in the CDR3. The germline CDR1 and CDR2 sequences are ENHRY and SYGVKD. CDR3 protein: CAISDRGPAKNIQYF. The CDR3 region has the DNA TGTGCCATCAGTGACAGGGGGCCAGCCAAAAACATTCAGTACTTC.

The J gene is TRBJ2-2, the V gene TRBV6-5; D remains unclear. CDR1 MNHEY and CDR2 SVGAGI come from the germline V gene. The CDR3 totals 15 residues. V was cut by 10 bases and J by 5 bases, with 20 bases left in between. The CDR3 is CATRSEAAITGELFF. As DNA, the CDR3 is TGTGCCACCAGGTCCGAGGCGGCAATTACCGGGGAGCTGTTTTTT.

The chain uses TRBV7-9 and TRBJ1-3, with no clear D. Germline CDR1 SEHNR, CDR2 FQNEAQ (reference sequence). The CDR3 covers 14 residues. V was pared by 5 bases and J by 0 bases, with 8 bases between. This chain's CDR3 is CASSPTSSGNTIYF. The CDR3 DNA reads TGTGCCAGCAGCCCCACCAGCTCTGGAAACACCATATATTTT. Full variable domain (rest looked up from reference TRBV7-9 and TRBJ1-3): DTGVSQNPRHKITKRGQNVTFRCDPISEHNRLYWYRQTLGQGPEFLTYFQNEAQLEKSRLLSDRFSAERPKGSFSTLEIQRTEQGDSAMYLCASSPTSSGNTIYFGEGSWLTVV.

The chain couples TRBV5-6 to TRBJ1-6; 9 nucleotides match TRBD1. From germline, CDR1 is SGHDT and CDR2 YYEEEE. CDR3 size: 14 residues. Losses at the gene ends were 4 bases for V and 14 bases for J; bases not matched to a gene: 10. The CDR3 DNA follows: TGTGCCAGCAGCAAGGGACAGGGTCGAAATACCCTCCACTTT. Its translation: CASSKGQGRNTLHF. The variable domain in full, with the rest retrieved from reference TRBV5-6 and TRBJ1-6, is DAGVTQSPTHLIKTRGQQVTLRCSPKSGHDTVSWYQQALGQGPQFIFQYYEEEERQRGNFPDRFSGHQFPNYSSELNVNALLLGDSALYLCASSKGQGRNTLHFGNGTRLTVT.